These 2 T cell receptor beta chains were all obtained from the same sample, sequenced in a study of CD8 T cells in Susac syndrome. Reverse transcription of roughly 0.45 to 1 ug RNA used random hexamers. TCRdb re-analysed the immunoSEQ multiplex PCR reads in MiXCR, keeping a single row per CDR3 protein. This sample has about 160,000 distinct CDR3 sequences, with around 94% found just once. Sequenced sample: CD4+ T cells from PBMCs. These receptors originate from a human donor with multiple sclerosis.

This chain uses TRBV12-3 or TRBV12-4 with TRBJ1-3; the D is unclear. The CDR3 has 14 amino acids. Trimming pared 6 bases from V and 2 bases from J, leaving 11 bases between. CDR3 nucleotide sequence: TGTGCCAGCAGCTACCGGGCTACTGGAAACACCATATATTTT. Protein product: CASSYRATGNTIYF.

This chain links TRBV27 with TRBJ1-2; 7 bases align to TRBD1. Germline V lookup: CDR1 MNHEY, CDR2 SMNVEV (reference sequence). This CDR3 contains 15 residues. The V gene end was trimmed by 2 bases and the J gene end by 4 bases; junction bases not matched to a gene: 7. The CDR3 spells CASSLGVPGGYGYTF. In nucleotides, the CDR3 is TGTGCCAGCAGTTTAGGAGTTCCAGGGGGCTATGGCTACACCTTC.